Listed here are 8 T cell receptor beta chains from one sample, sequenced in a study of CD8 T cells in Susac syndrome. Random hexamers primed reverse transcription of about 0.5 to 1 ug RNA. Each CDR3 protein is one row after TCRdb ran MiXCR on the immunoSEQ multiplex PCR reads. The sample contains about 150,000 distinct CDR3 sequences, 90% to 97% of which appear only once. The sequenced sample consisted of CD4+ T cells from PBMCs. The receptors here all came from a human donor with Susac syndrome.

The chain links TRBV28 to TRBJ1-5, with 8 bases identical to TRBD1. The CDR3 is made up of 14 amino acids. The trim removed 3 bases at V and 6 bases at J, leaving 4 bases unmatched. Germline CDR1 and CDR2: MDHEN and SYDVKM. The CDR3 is CASSLSGGVQPQHF. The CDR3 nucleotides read TGTGCCAGCAGTTTGTCAGGGGGCGTTCAGCCCCAGCATTTT.

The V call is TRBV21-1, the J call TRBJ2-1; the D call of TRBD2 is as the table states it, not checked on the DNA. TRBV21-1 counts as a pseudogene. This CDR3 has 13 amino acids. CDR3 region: CASSKGGGAEQFF. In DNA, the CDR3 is TGTGCCAGCAGCAAAGGCGGGGGGGCTGAGCAGTTCTTC.

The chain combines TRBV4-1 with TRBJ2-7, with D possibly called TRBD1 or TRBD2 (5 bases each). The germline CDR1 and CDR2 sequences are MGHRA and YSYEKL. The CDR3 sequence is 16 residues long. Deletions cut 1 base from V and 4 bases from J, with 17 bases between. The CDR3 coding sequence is TGCGCCAGCAGCCAAGCGTCCGGGACGGTTTTATACGAGCAGTACTTC. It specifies CASSQASGTVLYEQYF.

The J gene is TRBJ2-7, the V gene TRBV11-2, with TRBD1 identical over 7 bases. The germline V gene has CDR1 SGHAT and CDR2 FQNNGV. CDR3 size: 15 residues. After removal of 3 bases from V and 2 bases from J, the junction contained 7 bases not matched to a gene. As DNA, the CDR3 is TGTGCCAGCAGCTTGGGACAGTTGGATACCTACGAGCAGTACTTC. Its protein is CASSLGQLDTYEQYF.

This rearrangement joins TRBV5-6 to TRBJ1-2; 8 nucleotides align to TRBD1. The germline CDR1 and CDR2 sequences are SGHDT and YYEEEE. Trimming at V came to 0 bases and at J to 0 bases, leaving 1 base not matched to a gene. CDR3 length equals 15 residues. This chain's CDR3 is CASSLGDRTNYGYTF. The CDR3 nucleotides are TGTGCCAGCAGCTTGGGGGACAGGACTAACTATGGCTACACCTTC.

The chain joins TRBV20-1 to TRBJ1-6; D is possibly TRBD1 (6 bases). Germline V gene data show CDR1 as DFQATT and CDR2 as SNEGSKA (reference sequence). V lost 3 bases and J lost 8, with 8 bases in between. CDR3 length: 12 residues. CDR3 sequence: CSAREGDSPLHF. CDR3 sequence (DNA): TGCAGTGCTAGGGAGGGGGATTCACCCCTCCACTTT.

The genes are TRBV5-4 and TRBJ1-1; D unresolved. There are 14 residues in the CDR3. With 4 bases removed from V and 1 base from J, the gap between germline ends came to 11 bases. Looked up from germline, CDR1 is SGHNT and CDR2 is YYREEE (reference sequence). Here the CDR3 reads CASSPVSENTEAFF. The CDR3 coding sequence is TGTGCCAGCAGCCCCGTTTCAGAGAACACTGAAGCTTTCTTT. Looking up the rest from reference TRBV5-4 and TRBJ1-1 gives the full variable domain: ETGVTQSPTHLIKTRGQQVTLRCSSQSGHNTVSWYQQALGQGPQFIFQYYREEENGRGNFPPRFSGLQFPNYSSELNVNALELDDSALYLCASSPVSENTEAFFGQGTRLTVV.

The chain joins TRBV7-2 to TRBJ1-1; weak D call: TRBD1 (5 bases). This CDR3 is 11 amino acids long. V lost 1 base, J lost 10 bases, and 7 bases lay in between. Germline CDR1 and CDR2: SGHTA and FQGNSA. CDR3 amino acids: CASSLVGVAFF. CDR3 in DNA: TGTGCCAGCAGCTTAGTAGGGGTAGCTTTCTTT.